What follows are 17 T cell receptor beta chains derived from one specimen sequenced in a study of PD-L1 blockade in urothelial cancer. Time point specified: pretreatment peripheral blood. The data were produced by immunoSEQ multiplex PCR, yet TCRdb's version contains in-frame clones alone and is incomplete. The table lists roughly 63,000 clones, roughly 80% of them singletons. Source: PBMCs, taken around atezolizumab (anti-PD-L1) treatment. Every receptor here comes from a man between 65 and 85 years old with urothelial cancer.

This chain links TRBV10-3 with TRBJ2-3; 8 positions match TRBD1. With V trimmed by 7 bases and J by 2 bases, 8 bases remained unmatched. The CDR3 runs 15 residues. From germline, CDR1 is ENHRY and CDR2 SYGVKD. The CDR3 here is CAITRGGQATDTQYF. Written as DNA, the CDR3 is TGTGCCATCACCCGAGGGGGACAGGCCACAGATACGCAGTATTTT.

The chain carries TRBV2 and TRBJ1-4; TRBD1 matches at 7 bases. The junction had 7 bases not matched to a gene; V was cut back by 5 bases and J by 4 bases. In germline, CDR1 is SNHLY, CDR2 FYNNEI. The CDR3 covers 15 residues. CDR3 residues: CASSSDRLNNEKLFF. CDR3 coding DNA: TGTGCCAGCAGTTCGGACAGGCTGAATAATGAAAAACTGTTTTTT.

This rearrangement joins TRBV19 to TRBJ2-3; 7 positions agree with TRBD1. The germline gives CDR1 LNHDA, CDR2 SQIVND (reference sequence). The junction had 10 bases not matched to a gene; V was cut back by 3 bases and J by 4 bases. The CDR3 is made up of 16 amino acids. The CDR3 bases are TGTGCCAGTAGTATCGGAGCTCGACAGGGACCAGATACGCAGTATTTT. Translated, it gives CASSIGARQGPDTQYF.

The chain has TRBV28 and TRBJ1-4; 8 bases agree with TRBD1. The V and J ends lost 6 bases and 8 bases, in that order; junction bases with no gene match: 8. Germline CDR1 MDHEN, CDR2 SYDVKM. There are 14 residues in the CDR3. The CDR3 region is CASRSQGAGEKLFF. CDR3 DNA: TGTGCCAGCAGGTCTCAGGGGGCCGGGGAAAAACTGTTTTTT.

The chain is built from TRBV19 and TRBJ2-1; 8 bases are shared with TRBD1. This CDR3 region has 14 residues. Germline-derived CDR1 and CDR2 are LNHDA and SQIVND (reference sequence). With 6 bases clipped from V and 5 bases from J, the junction kept 6 bases outside the gene matches. The CDR3 coding sequence is TGTGCCAGTAGAAACAGGGGGGTAAACAATGAGCAGTTCTTC. It codes for CASRNRGVNNEQFF.

This clone appeared a few times. The J gene is TRBJ2-7, the V gene TRBV5-1, with TRBD1 matching 8 bases. This CDR3 has 16 amino acids. V shed 3 bases, J shed 4 bases, and the junction held 12 bases outside the gene matches. The germline V gene has CDR1 SGHRS and CDR2 YFSETQ. In DNA, the CDR3 is TGCGCCAGCAGCTCAAATCCGGGACAGGCGATATACGAGCAGTACTTC. This encodes CASSSNPGQAIYEQYF.

The chain's CDR3 is CASSQEGPGYPEKLFF. CDR3 nucleotide sequence: TGTGCCAGCAGCCAAGAAGGGCCAGGGTACCCTGAAAAACTGTTTTTT. This chain connects TRBV4-2 to TRBJ1-4; D is perhaps TRBD1 (5 bases). CDR3 length: 16 residues. Germline loops: CDR1 LGHNA, CDR2 YNFKEQ. The germline V and J ends were trimmed by 0 bases and 7 bases, with 15 bases remaining between them.

The CDR3 spells CASSSQGYEQYF. The CDR3 nucleotides are TGCGCCAGCAGCTCGCAGGGTTACGAGCAGTACTTC. J is TRBJ2-7 and V is TRBV5-1, with D maybe TRBD1 (5 bases). V lost 3 bases, J lost 4 bases, and 8 bases lay in between. This CDR3 is built from 12 residues. Germline V gene data show CDR1 as SGHRS and CDR2 as YFSETQ.

The chain employs TRBV11-3 and TRBJ1-1; 7 nucleotides match TRBD1. Germline assignment: CDR1 SGHNT and CDR2 YENEEA. This CDR3 is built from 14 residues. The ends lost 4 bases at V and 1 base at J; junction bases unmatched: 3. CDR3 amino acids: CASSSWTGNTEAFF. DNA for the CDR3: TGTGCCAGCAGCTCCTGGACAGGGAACACTGAAGCTTTCTTT.

The J gene is TRBJ2-5, the V gene TRBV5-1, with D maybe TRBD2 (6 bases). CDR1 is SGHRS, CDR2 YFSETQ, per germline. This CDR3 region has 14 residues. V dropped 2 bases and J dropped 0 bases, with 8 bases sitting between them. The CDR3 DNA reads TGCGCCAGCAGCTTAGGAGGGTACCAAGAGACCCAGTACTTC. Translating it yields CASSLGGYQETQYF. The whole variable domain, remainder taken from reference TRBV5-1 and TRBJ2-5, is KAGVTQTPRYLIKTRGQQVTLSCSPISGHRSVSWYQQTPGQGLQFLFEYFSETQRNKGNFPGRFSGRQFSNSRSEMNVSTLELGDSALYLCASSLGGYQETQYFGPGTRLLVL.

This clone was detected only a few times. The chain uses TRBV9 and TRBJ2-5; D possibly corresponds to TRBD2 (5 bases). Germline CDR1 reads SGDLS; CDR2 reads YYNGEE. The CDR3 is 14 residues long. The V end was cut by 4 bases, the J end by 3 bases, with 13 bases between. CDR3 bases: TGTGCCAGCAGCCCCCGAGGGCAGGAAGAGACCCAGTACTTC. Protein product: CASSPRGQEETQYF.

The chain couples TRBV9 to TRBJ1-2, with D perhaps TRBD1 (6 bases). The V gene's germline CDR1 is SGDLS and CDR2 YYNGEE. V was clipped by 5 bases and J by 5 bases, with 19 bases between them. This CDR3 spans 15 amino acids. CDR3 in DNA: TGTGCCAGCAGGTCCCTACAGGGATCGGGGTATGGCTACACCTTC. This gives the protein CASRSLQGSGYGYTF.

This chain joins TRBV7-2 and TRBJ2-7, with a possible D match to TRBD2 (6 bases). The germline V gene encodes CDR1 SGHTA and CDR2 FQGNSA. V was cut by 2 bases and J by 1 base, with 12 bases left in between. The CDR3 contains 15 residues. CDR3: CASSLKGAGSYEQYF. CDR3 nucleotides: TGTGCCAGCAGCTTAAAAGGGGCGGGGTCCTACGAGCAGTACTTC.

J is TRBJ1-4 and V is TRBV7-4; 7 nucleotides agree with TRBD1. Losses at the gene ends were 4 bases for V and 0 bases for J; bases not matched to a gene: 8. Germline lookup yields CDR1 SGHVT and CDR2 SQSDAQ. The CDR3 consists of 17 residues. The CDR3 DNA is TGTGCCAGCAGCTGGGGACAGACGAGGGCAACTAATGAAAAACTGTTTTTT. Its translation: CASSWGQTRATNEKLFF.

The chain carries TRBV15 and TRBJ1-1; D perhaps matches TRBD1 (5 bases). The V gene's germline CDR1 is LNHNV and CDR2 YYDKDF (reference sequence). V shed 3 bases and J shed 5 bases, with 7 bases lying between them. The CDR3 covers 12 residues. DNA for the CDR3: TGTGCCACCAGCAGGGGGCGGACTGAAGCTTTCTTT. This translates into CATSRGRTEAFF.

This chain uses TRBV5-6 with TRBJ1-2; 7 bases agree with TRBD1. V lost 4 bases to trimming and J lost 6 bases; unmatched junction nucleotides: 12. The CDR3 loop spans 15 amino acids. CDR1 is SGHDT and CDR2 is YYEEEE in the germline V gene. The CDR3 loop is CASSRDARGQDGYTF. The CDR3 nucleotides read TGTGCCAGCAGCCGGGATGCTAGGGGGCAGGATGGCTACACCTTC.

The chain is built from TRBV27 and TRBJ2-1; D is possibly TRBD2 (6 bases). Germline V gene data show CDR1 as MNHEY and CDR2 as SMNVEV (reference sequence). Trimming removed 5 bases at V and 5 bases at J, with 16 bases between. The CDR3 runs to 15 residues. CDR3 nucleotides: TGTGCCAGCAGTCCGCTAGCGACAGATAACAATGAGCAGTTCTTC. Its translation is CASSPLATDNNEQFF.